This T cell receptor (beta chain) was profiled in a study of T cell responses to AZD1222 COVID-19 vaccine. The study, taken as a whole, reports: Vaccination with two AZD1222 doses was followed by a rise in Spike-specific TCR breadth and depth. Distributed over spike, vaccine-associated CD4 TCRs predominated at 160-218 and 743-854.

Second-dose intervals near 4 or 12 weeks were combined. The table came from immunoSEQ multiplex PCR; TCRdb's copy has only in-frame clones and leaves some out. Altogether 110,000 to 150,000 clones are present, approximately 91% being singletons, with the ten largest covering 1.5% to 2.5%. Germline lookup yields CDR1 SEHNR and CDR2 FQNEAQ (reference sequence). The CDR3 extends over 15 amino acids. The V segment lost 1 base and the J segment 12 bases; nucleotides outside the gene matches: 13. A remark on this clone: Its antigen is currently unknown.

This receptor was obtained from an adult who received the AZD1222 COVID-19 vaccine. The sample here was peripheral blood, taken 28 days after the second AZD1222 dose. The rearrangement uses TRBV7-9 and TRBJ1-1, with 8 bases fitting TRBD1. The CDR3 reads CASSLDMRTGSGTFF. CDR3 DNA: TGTGCCAGCAGCTTAGATATGAGGACAGGGTCGGGAACTTTCTTT. The variable domain in full, completed from reference TRBV7-9 and TRBJ1-1, reads DTGVSQNPRHKITKRGQNVTFRCDPISEHNRLYWYRQTLGQGPEFLTYFQNEAQLEKSRLLSDRFSAERPKGSFSTLEIQRTEQGDSAMYLCASSLDMRTGSGTFFGQGTRLTVV.